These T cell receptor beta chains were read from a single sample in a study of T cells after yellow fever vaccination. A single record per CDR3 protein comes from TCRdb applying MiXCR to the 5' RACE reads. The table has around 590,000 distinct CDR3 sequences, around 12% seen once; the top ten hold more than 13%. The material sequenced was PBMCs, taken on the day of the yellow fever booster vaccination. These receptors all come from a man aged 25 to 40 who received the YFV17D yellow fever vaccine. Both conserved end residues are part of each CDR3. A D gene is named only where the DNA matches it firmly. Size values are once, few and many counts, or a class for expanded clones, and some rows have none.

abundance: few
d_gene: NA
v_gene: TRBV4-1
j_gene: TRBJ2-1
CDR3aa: CASSPGRENNEQFF
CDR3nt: TGCGCCAGCAGCCCAGGCCGGGAGAACAATGAGCAGTTCTTC

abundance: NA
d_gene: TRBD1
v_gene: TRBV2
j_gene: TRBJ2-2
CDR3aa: CASRETGTSAGELFF
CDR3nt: TGTGCCAGCAGAGAGACAGGGACGTCGGCCGGGGAGCTGTTTTTT

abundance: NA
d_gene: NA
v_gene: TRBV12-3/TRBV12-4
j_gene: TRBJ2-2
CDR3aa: CASKFPPRGLRELDGELFF
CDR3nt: TGTGCCAGCAAGTTTCCCCCGAGGGGCCTGCGGGAACTGGACGGGGAGCTGTTTTTT

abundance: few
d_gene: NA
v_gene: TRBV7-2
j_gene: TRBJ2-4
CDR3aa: CASSSRDTKNIQYF
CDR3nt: TGTGCCAGCAGTTCCCGGGACACCAAAAACATTCAGTACTTC

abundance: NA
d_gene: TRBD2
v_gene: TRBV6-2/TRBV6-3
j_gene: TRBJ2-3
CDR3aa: CASSYSGLAGAHDNTQYF
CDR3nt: TGTGCCAGCAGTTACTCGGGACTAGCGGGGGCCCACGATAATACGCAGTATTTT

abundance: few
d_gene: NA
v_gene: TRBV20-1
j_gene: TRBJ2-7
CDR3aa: CSARALGSYEQYF
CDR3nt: TGCAGTGCTAGAGCACTCGGGTCCTACGAGCAGTACTTC

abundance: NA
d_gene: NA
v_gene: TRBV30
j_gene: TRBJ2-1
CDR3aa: CACHTSYQFF
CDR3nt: TGTGCCTGTCATACTAGCTATCAGTTCTTC

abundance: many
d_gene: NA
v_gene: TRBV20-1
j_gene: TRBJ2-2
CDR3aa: CSGTALNTGELFF
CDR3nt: TGCAGTGGGACAGCGCTTAACACCGGGGAGCTGTTTTTT

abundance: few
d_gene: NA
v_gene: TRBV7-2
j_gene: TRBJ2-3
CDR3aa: CASSLNGQADTQYF
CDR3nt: TGTGCCAGCAGCTTGAATGGGCAGGCAGATACGCAGTATTTT

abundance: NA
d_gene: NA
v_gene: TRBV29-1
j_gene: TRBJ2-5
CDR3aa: CSVERVRVLQETQYF
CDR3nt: TGCAGCGTTGAGAGGGTCAGGGTGTTGCAAGAGACCCAGTACTTC

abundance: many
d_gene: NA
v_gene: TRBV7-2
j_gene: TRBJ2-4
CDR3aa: CASSRSSGSLAKNIQYF
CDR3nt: TGTGCCAGCAGCCGTAGTAGCGGATCACTAGCCAAAAACATTCAGTACTTC

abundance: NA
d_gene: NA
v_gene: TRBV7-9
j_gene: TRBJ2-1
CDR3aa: CASTVGAGNEQFF
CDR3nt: TGTGCCAGCACAGTCGGGGCTGGCAATGAGCAGTTCTTC

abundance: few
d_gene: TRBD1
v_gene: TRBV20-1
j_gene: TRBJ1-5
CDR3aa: CSASLGQGNQPQHF
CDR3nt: TGCAGTGCCAGCCTGGGACAGGGAAATCAGCCCCAGCATTTT

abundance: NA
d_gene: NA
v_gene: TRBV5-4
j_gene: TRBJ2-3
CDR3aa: CASSLGLNPLIDTQYF
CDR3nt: TGTGCCAGCAGCTTGGGACTTAACCCGCTGATAGATACGCAGTATTTT

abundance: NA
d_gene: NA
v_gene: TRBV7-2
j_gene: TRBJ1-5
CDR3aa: CASSQTRNQPQHF
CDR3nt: TGTGCCAGCAGCCAGACTCGTAATCAGCCCCAGCATTTT

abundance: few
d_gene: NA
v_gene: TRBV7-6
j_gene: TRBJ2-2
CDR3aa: CASSLWAGELFF
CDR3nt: TGTGCCAGCAGCTTGTGGGCCGGGGAGCTGTTTTTT

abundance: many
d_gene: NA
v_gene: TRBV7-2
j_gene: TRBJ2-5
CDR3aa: CASSLGLVETQYF
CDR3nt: TGTGCCAGCAGCTTAGGACTAGTGGAGACCCAGTACTTC

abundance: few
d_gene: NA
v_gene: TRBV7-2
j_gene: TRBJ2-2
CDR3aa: CASSFYSGRGSGELFF
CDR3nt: TGTGCCAGCAGCTTTTATTCGGGCCGGGGCTCCGGGGAGCTGTTTTTT

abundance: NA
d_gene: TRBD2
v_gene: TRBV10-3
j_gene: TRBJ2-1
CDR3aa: CAIRGESSGSWNEQFF
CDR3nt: TGTGCCATCAGGGGAGAATCCAGCGGGAGCTGGAATGAGCAGTTCTTC

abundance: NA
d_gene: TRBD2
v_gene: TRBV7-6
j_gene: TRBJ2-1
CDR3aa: CASSPGLAGGPDNEQFF
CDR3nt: TGTGCCAGCAGCCCGGGACTAGCGGGAGGGCCTGACAATGAGCAGTTCTTC

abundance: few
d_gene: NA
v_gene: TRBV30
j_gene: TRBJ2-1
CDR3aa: CAWALSGARGNEQFF
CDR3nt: TGTGCCTGGGCACTTAGCGGAGCGCGAGGAAATGAGCAGTTCTTC

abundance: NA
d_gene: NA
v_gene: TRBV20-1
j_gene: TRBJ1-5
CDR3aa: CSAREVENQPQHF
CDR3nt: TGCAGTGCTAGAGAGGTGGAAAATCAGCCCCAGCATTTT

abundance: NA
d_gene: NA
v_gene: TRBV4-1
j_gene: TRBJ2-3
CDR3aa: CASSYPGADTQYF
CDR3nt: TGCGCCAGCAGCTACCCGGGGGCAGATACGCAGTATTTT

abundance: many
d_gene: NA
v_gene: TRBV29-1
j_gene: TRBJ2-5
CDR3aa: CSVESGQETQYF
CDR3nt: TGCAGCGTTGAATCGGGTCAAGAGACCCAGTACTTC

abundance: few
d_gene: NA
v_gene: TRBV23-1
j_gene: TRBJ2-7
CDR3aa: CASSQAEEQYF
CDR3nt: TGCGCCAGCAGTCAAGCTGAGGAGCAGTACTTC

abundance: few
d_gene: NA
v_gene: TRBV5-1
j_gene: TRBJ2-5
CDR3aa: CASSLAPGKETQYF
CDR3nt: TGCGCCAGCAGCTTGGCCCCGGGCAAAGAGACCCAGTACTTC

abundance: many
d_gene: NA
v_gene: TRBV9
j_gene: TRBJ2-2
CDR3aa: CASSVGDSTTGELFF
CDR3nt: TGTGCCAGCAGCGTTGGGGATTCAACCACCGGGGAGCTGTTTTTT

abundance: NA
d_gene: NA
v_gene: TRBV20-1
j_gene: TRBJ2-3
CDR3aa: CSARVDFSDTQYF
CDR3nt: TGCAGTGCTAGAGTTGACTTCTCTGATACGCAGTATTTT

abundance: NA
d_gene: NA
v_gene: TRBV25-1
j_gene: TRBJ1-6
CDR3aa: CASSDRVAPLHF
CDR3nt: TGTGCCAGCAGTGACAGAGTGGCACCCCTCCACTTT

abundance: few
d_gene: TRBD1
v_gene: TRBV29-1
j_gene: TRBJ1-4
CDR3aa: CSALGTDNEKLFF
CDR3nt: TGCAGCGCGCTCGGGACAGATAATGAAAAACTGTTTTTT